The rows below give T cell receptor beta chains drawn from one sample of a study of human T cells and chemical hapten exposure. A single record per CDR3 protein comes from TCRdb applying MiXCR to the RACE reads. The sample contains about 31,000 distinct CDR3 sequences, about 7% of which appear only once. Material for sequencing was whole blood. The receptors were sampled from a human donor in good health. Some clones in this sample may be carry-over from other donors' samples. The CDR3 runs from the conserved cysteine through the conserved F or W. D genes are given only for firm matches. Not every row has a clone size; where given, it reads once, few, many or a size class.

NA,TRBV11-2,NA,TRBJ2-5,CASSSGLLETQYF,TGTGCCAGCAGCTCGGGACTTTTAGAGACCCAGTACTTC
NA,TRBV12-3/TRBV12-4,TRBD1,TRBJ1-2,CASSSSRDRAQAYGYTF,TGTGCCAGCAGTTCGTCCCGGGACAGGGCCCAGGCCTATGGCTACACCTTC
NA,TRBV7-9,NA,TRBJ2-7,CASSLGTGRSEQYF,TGTGCCAGCAGCCTCGGGACCGGTAGAAGCGAGCAGTACTTC
many,TRBV29-1,TRBD1,TRBJ1-4,CSVDLDRGGEKLFF,TGCAGCGTCGACCTGGACAGGGGAGGCGAAAAACTGTTTTTT
many,TRBV29-1,NA,TRBJ1-1,CSVNPGDRGGTEAFF,TGCAGCGTTAATCCGGGGGACCGGGGAGGCACTGAAGCTTTCTTT
few,TRBV5-1,NA,TRBJ1-6,CASREGRRSPLHF,TGCGCCAGCAGGGAGGGTAGACGGTCACCCCTCCACTTT
few,TRBV5-1,NA,TRBJ1-1,CASSPRTDLNTEAFF,TGCGCCAGCAGCCCTAGGACAGACTTGAACACTGAAGCTTTCTTT
many,TRBV6-1,TRBD1,TRBJ1-5,CATTDRGHQPQHF,TGTGCCACAACTGACAGGGGACATCAGCCCCAGCATTTT
many,TRBV7-9,NA,TRBJ1-1,CAFDRSGTEAFF,TGTGCCTTCGACAGGTCCGGCACTGAAGCTTTCTTT
few,TRBV27,NA,TRBJ2-3,CASSLGSGTDTQYF,TGTGCCAGCAGTTTAGGAAGCGGGACAGATACGCAGTATTTT
many,TRBV6-1,NA,TRBJ2-6,CASSEEDSGANVLTF,TGTGCCAGCAGTGAAGAGGACTCTGGGGCCAACGTCCTGACTTTC
many,TRBV20-1,TRBD2,TRBJ2-7,CSARDIQRGAYEQYF,TGCAGTGCTAGAGATATACAGCGGGGGGCCTACGAGCAGTACTTC
many,TRBV5-1,NA,TRBJ2-1,CASSRNTFSHNEQFF,TGCGCCAGCAGCCGGAACACTTTCTCCCACAATGAGCAGTTCTTC
few,TRBV29-1,NA,TRBJ1-1,CSVEGMRLNTEAFF,TGCAGCGTTGAGGGGATGCGGCTGAACACTGAAGCTTTCTTT
NA,TRBV10-3,NA,TRBJ2-3,CAISESWGADTQYF,TGTGCCATCAGTGAGTCGTGGGGAGCGGATACGCAGTATTTT
few,TRBV4-1,NA,TRBJ1-5,CASSQRYSNQPQHF,TGCGCCAGCAGCCAAAGGTACAGCAATCAGCCCCAGCATTTT
NA,TRBV14,NA,TRBJ2-3,CASSQDVGRTQYF,TGTGCCAGCAGCCAAGACGTCGGTAGGACGCAGTATTTT
many,TRBV20-1,TRBD2,TRBJ2-3,CSARDMASGSWDTQYF,TGCAGTGCTAGAGATATGGCTAGCGGGAGTTGGGATACGCAGTATTTT
many,TRBV29-1,NA,TRBJ1-1,CSVEKLNTEAFF,TGCAGCGTTGAAAAACTGAACACTGAAGCTTTCTTT
few,TRBV5-1,NA,TRBJ1-2,CASRLARTAHYGYTF,TGCGCCAGCAGATTGGCGAGGACAGCTCATTATGGCTACACCTTC
few,TRBV25-1,NA,TRBJ2-7,CASSETGSSYEQYF,TGTGCCAGCAGTGAAACGGGGTCCTCCTACGAGCAGTACTTC
many,TRBV2,TRBD2,TRBJ2-3,CASRVAGGTDTQYF,TGTGCCAGCAGGGTAGCGGGGGGCACAGATACGCAGTATTTT
many,TRBV4-3,NA,TRBJ2-7,CASSQENRDYEQYF,TGCGCCAGCAGCCAAGAGAACAGGGACTACGAGCAGTACTTC
many,TRBV18,NA,TRBJ1-1,CASSPQGTSNTEAFF,TGTGCCAGCTCACCACAGGGGACCTCGAACACTGAAGCTTTCTTT
few,TRBV28,TRBD2,TRBJ2-7,CASSLSSSGIYEQYF,TGTGCCAGCAGTTTATCTTCTAGCGGGATATACGAGCAGTACTTC
medium-sized,TRBV10-2,TRBD2,TRBJ2-2,CASSGGRDIPGELFF,TGCGCCAGCAGTGGCGGGAGGGATATCCCCGGGGAGCTGTTTTTT
NA,TRBV10-3,TRBD2,TRBJ2-3,CAISDSLGLASTQYF,TGTGCCATCAGTGACTCCTTGGGACTAGCTAGTACGCAGTATTTT
many,TRBV2,TRBD1,TRBJ1-1,CASRDTGGTGFAFF,TGTGCCAGCAGGGATACAGGGGGTACGGGGTTTGCTTTCTTT
many,TRBV7-9,NA,TRBJ1-2,CASREGTYGYTF,TGTGCCAGCAGGGAGGGTACCTATGGCTACACCTTC
NA,TRBV9,NA,TRBJ1-1,CASSAVTGLGTEAFF,TGTGCCAGCAGCGCTGTCACGGGCTTGGGGACTGAAGCTTTCTTT
medium-sized,TRBV6-2/TRBV6-3,TRBD1,TRBJ1-6,CASSYSGTGGSPLHF,TGTGCCAGCAGTTACTCCGGGACAGGGGGTTCACCCCTCCACTTT
few,TRBV7-2,TRBD2,TRBJ2-3,CASSLLGLAGGDTQYF,TGTGCCAGCAGCTTACTGGGACTAGCGGGAGGAGATACGCAGTATTTT
few,TRBV7-9,TRBD1,TRBJ1-5,CASSLFAGGMGRNQPQHF,TGTGCCAGCAGCTTATTTGCAGGGGGAATGGGGCGCAATCAGCCCCAGCATTTT
many,TRBV29-1,TRBD2,TRBJ2-5,CSAGPSGRGETQYF,TGCAGCGCCGGCCCTAGCGGGAGGGGAGAGACCCAGTACTTC
many,TRBV30,TRBD1,TRBJ1-2,CAWTGTGTGIYGYTF,TGTGCCTGGACTGGCACCGGGACAGGGATCTATGGCTACACCTTC
NA,TRBV19,NA,TRBJ2-2,CASSIGRGELFF,TGTGCCAGTAGTATAGGTCGTGGGGAGCTGTTTTTT
NA,TRBV5-1,NA,TRBJ2-5,CASSLDLQETQYF,TGCGCCAGCAGCTTGGACCTCCAAGAGACCCAGTACTTC
few,TRBV5-1,TRBD2,TRBJ2-5,CASSFLAGGGQETQYF,TGCGCCAGCAGCTTCCTAGCGGGAGGGGGCCAAGAGACCCAGTACTTC
many,TRBV19,TRBD1,TRBJ2-6,CASSRGTGSGANVLTF,TGTGCCAGTAGTAGGGGGACAGGCTCTGGGGCCAACGTCCTGACTTTC
NA,TRBV28,NA,TRBJ2-7,CASSSMGGASSYEQYF,TGTGCCAGCAGTTCCATGGGCGGGGCCAGCTCCTACGAGCAGTACTTC